This T cell receptor (beta chain) was captured by sequencing in a study of T cells after yellow fever vaccination. TCRdb called the 5' RACE reads again in MiXCR, with one record for every CDR3 protein. The sample consists of about 630,000 distinct CDR3 sequences, approximately 13% of them appearing once. Comments on this clonotype: Antigen unknown.

Broader study findings: A limited proportion of clonotypes was detected within both the CD4 and CD8 compartments.

Germline values: CDR1 SGHTA, CDR2 FQGNSA. There are 14 residues in the CDR3. Trimming took 1 base from V and 9 from J, leaving 13 bases between them. This receptor was obtained from a man under 40 who received the YFV17D yellow fever vaccine. V and J are TRBV7-2 and TRBJ2-1; no firm D call. The source was PBMCs, collected on the day of the yellow fever booster vaccination. The CDR3 is CASSLGGRGLEQFF. Here the CDR3 DNA reads TGTGCCAGCAGCTTAGGTGGCAGAGGCCTTGAGCAGTTCTTC.